Shown below are 27 T cell receptor beta chains from a single sample sequenced in a study of cytomegalovirus exposure and HLA in healthy donors. PCR involved 60 Vbeta and 13 Jbeta primers. Only in-frame clones appear in the TCRdb table, and some are missing; sequencing was by immunoSEQ multiplex PCR. The sample records 130,000 or so clones, roughly 84% being singletons. Source material: PBMCs. These receptors all come from a woman younger than 30 in good health and CMV-seropositive.

This clone was counted between two and nine times. The chain has TRBV10-1 and TRBJ2-3; perhaps TRBD2 as D (7 bases). Germline V gives CDR1 WNHNN, CDR2 SYGVQD (reference sequence). Trimming shortened V by 0 bases and J by 1 base, and 14 bases separated the two germline ends. The CDR3 sequence is 17 residues long. The CDR3 is CASSESEGGGGTDTQYF. DNA of the CDR3: TGCGCCAGCAGTGAGTCGGAGGGGGGGGGCGGCACAGATACGCAGTATTTT.

This chain uses TRBV10-3 with TRBJ2-3; 14 positions match TRBD2. This CDR3 spans 17 amino acids. Germline CDR1 ENHRY, CDR2 SYGVKD. V lost 6 bases to trimming and J lost 5 bases; unmatched junction nucleotides: 10. CDR3: CAISQGLAGGRGDTQYF. In DNA form, the CDR3 reads TGTGCCATCAGCCAAGGACTAGCGGGGGGCCGGGGAGATACGCAGTATTTT.

Regarding this clone: A junction end diverges from the germline sequence, so it may reflect a read error. The chain has TRBV7-9 and TRBJ2-7, with TRBD2 matching over 7 bases. This CDR3 is 17 amino acids long. Germline assignment: CDR1 SEHNR and CDR2 FQNEAQ (reference sequence). The CDR3 reads CSSSSSPGRGNAYEQYF. CDR3 nucleotide sequence: TGTTCCAGCAGCTCCTCTCCGGGGCGGGGGAATGCCTACGAGCAGTACTTC.

The V and J genes are TRBV19 and TRBJ2-3, with D possibly being TRBD2 (5 bases). The CDR3 is 14 amino acids. Trimming took 5 bases from V and 3 from J, leaving 12 bases between them. The germline gives CDR1 LNHDA, CDR2 SQIVND (reference sequence). The CDR3 DNA sequence: TGTGCCAGTAGTCCTACGGACTGGACAGATACGCAGTATTTT. Encoded protein: CASSPTDWTDTQYF. Full variable domain (rest looked up from reference TRBV19 and TRBJ2-3): DGGITQSPKYLFRKEGQNVTLSCEQNLNHDAMYWYRQDPGQGLRLIYYSQIVNDFQKGDIAEGYSVSREKKESFPLTVTSAQKNPTAFYLCASSPTDWTDTQYFGPGTRLTVL.

This chain uses TRBV28 with TRBJ1-6; 8 positions agree with TRBD1. This CDR3 region has 16 residues. V gave up 6 bases and J gave up 8 bases; unmatched junction bases: 12. Germline V gene lookup returns CDR1 MDHEN and CDR2 SYDVKM. The CDR3 spells CASRQRLTGGDSPLHF. The CDR3, as DNA: TGTGCCAGCAGACAGCGCCTTACAGGGGGGGATTCACCCCTCCACTTT.

The genes are TRBV19 and TRBJ2-6; D is unresolved. The ends were cut back, 3 bases at V and 0 bases at J, with 3 bases in the middle. Germline CDR1 and CDR2: LNHDA and SQIVND (reference sequence). The CDR3 totals 14 residues. CDR3 protein: CASSIISGANVLTF. The CDR3 nucleotides read TGTGCCAGTAGTATTATCTCTGGGGCCAACGTCCTGACTTTC. The full variable domain, rest sourced from reference TRBV19 and TRBJ2-6, is DGGITQSPKYLFRKEGQNVTLSCEQNLNHDAMYWYRQDPGQGLRLIYYSQIVNDFQKGDIAEGYSVSREKKESFPLTVTSAQKNPTAFYLCASSIISGANVLTFGAGSRLTVL.

V usage is TRBV10-1 and J usage is TRBJ2-7; 7 bases are shared with TRBD1. V trimming: 3 bases; J trimming: 3 bases; junction bases outside the gene matches: 14. The CDR3 runs to 17 residues. Germline assignment: CDR1 WNHNN and CDR2 SYGVQD (reference sequence). DNA for the CDR3: TGCGCCAGCAGTGATGCCGGCCTAAGGGACAGAAACTACGAGCAGTACTTC. Translation: CASSDAGLRDRNYEQYF.

V is TRBV12-5 and J is TRBJ2-6; weak D call: TRBD1 (6 bases). V was shortened by 3 bases and J by 2 bases, with 20 bases between the two germline ends. Germline values: CDR1 LGHNT, CDR2 FRNRAP. The CDR3 is 19 residues long. The CDR3: CASGFLLPGHQPGANVLTF. The CDR3 coding sequence is TGTGCTAGTGGTTTTCTGCTACCGGGACACCAACCTGGGGCCAACGTCCTGACTTTC.

The V gene is TRBV28, the J gene TRBJ1-1; D not certain. The length of the CDR3 is 15 residues. Trimming stripped 3 bases from V and 1 base from J, with 12 bases between. Germline V CDR1 and CDR2: MDHEN, SYDVKM. The CDR3 spells CASSFWGTRNTEAFF. The CDR3 DNA follows: TGTGCCAGCAGTTTTTGGGGAACTAGGAACACTGAAGCTTTCTTT.

The V and J genes are TRBV5-4 and TRBJ1-6; D is possibly TRBD1 (6 bases). The V end was cut by 3 bases, the J end by 6 bases, with 13 bases between. CDR3 length: 15 amino acids. Germline values: CDR1 SGHNT, CDR2 YYREEE (reference sequence). The CDR3 spells CASSSPGTLNSPLHF. The CDR3 nucleotides are TGTGCCAGCAGCTCACCCGGGACACTTAATTCACCCCTCCACTTT.

The V and J genes are TRBV5-5 and TRBJ2-2; D is perhaps TRBD2 (6 bases). The V and J ends lost 4 bases and 4 bases respectively, with 17 bases between them. The germline V gene has CDR1 SGHKS and CDR2 YYEKEE (reference sequence). There are 16 residues in the CDR3. In DNA, the CDR3 is TGTGCCAGCAGCCTGTTTGGCGGGGATGGCACCGGGGAGCTGTTTTTT. Its protein is CASSLFGGDGTGELFF.

V is TRBV6-1 and J is TRBJ1-4, with no clear D. This CDR3 spans 12 amino acids. Deletions cut 5 bases from V and 3 bases from J, with 4 bases between. Looked up from germline, CDR1 is MNHNS and CDR2 is SASEGT. The CDR3 spells CASSSSNEKLFF. The CDR3 DNA sequence: TGTGCCAGCAGTTCCTCTAATGAAAAACTGTTTTTT.

This chain uses TRBV25-1 with TRBJ2-5; TRBD2 might be the D (5 bases). V was shortened by 3 bases and J by 5 bases, with 13 bases between the two germline ends. Germline V lookup: CDR1 MGHDK, CDR2 SYGVNS. The CDR3 totals 14 residues. CDR3 sequence (DNA): TGTGCCAGCAGTGAGGGAGCTAGCTCTGAGACCCAGTACTTC. Residues: CASSEGASSETQYF.

The V and J genes are TRBV4-2 and TRBJ2-2; 9 bases are a match to TRBD2. The V segment lost 4 bases and the J segment 2 bases; nucleotides outside the gene matches: 5. The CDR3 length is 16 residues. CDR1 and CDR2 from the germline V gene are LGHNA and YNFKEQ. The DNA of the CDR3 is TGTGCCAGCAGCCGCTTAGCGGGGGACAACACCGGGGAGCTGTTTTTT. It specifies CASSRLAGDNTGELFF.

This chain links TRBV27 with TRBJ2-1; TRBD1 matches at 7 bases. Per the germline V gene, CDR1 is MNHEY and CDR2 is SMNVEV (reference sequence). V was pared by 5 bases and J by 0 bases, with 7 bases of the junction left unmatched. The CDR3 is 16 residues long. This CDR3 is CASSASTGNSYNEQFF. CDR3 sequence (DNA): TGTGCCAGCAGTGCCTCGACAGGGAACTCCTACAATGAGCAGTTCTTC.

V usage is TRBV18 and J usage is TRBJ1-1, with a tentative D call TRBD1 (5 bases). The CDR3 spans 13 residues. Between the trimmed V and J ends, which lost 2 bases and 7 bases, there was a span of 11 bases. Germline V gives CDR1 KGHSH, CDR2 LQKENI. The CDR3 bases are TGTGCCAGCTCACCAACCGGGCAGGGTGAAGCTTTCTTT. It codes for CASSPTGQGEAFF.

The chain combines TRBV7-8 with TRBJ2-3; D not certain. CDR3 length: 15 residues. The germline gives CDR1 SGHVS, CDR2 FQNEAQ. V lost 4 bases and J 2 bases, leaving 13 bases between the germline ends. The CDR3 reads CASSYPLAATDTQYF. The CDR3 region has the DNA TGTGCCAGCAGCTATCCCTTAGCCGCCACAGATACGCAGTATTTT. The variable domain in full, with the rest retrieved from reference TRBV7-8 and TRBJ2-3, is GAGVSQSPRYKVAKRGQDVALRCDPISGHVSLFWYQQALGQGPEFLTYFQNEAQLDKSGLPSDRFFAERPEGSVSTLKIQRTQQEDSAVYLCASSYPLAATDTQYFGPGTRLTVL.

The chain couples TRBV23-1 to TRBJ1-5, with 8 bases aligning to TRBD1. TRBV23-1 is designated an ORF whose function remains uncertain. V was pared by 2 bases and J by 5 bases, with 5 bases of the junction left unmatched. This CDR3 is built from 15 residues. DNA for the CDR3: TGCGCCAGCAGTCAACGGACAGGGTTAGATCAGCCCCAGCATTTT. It codes for CASSQRTGLDQPQHF.

For this clone: One junction end does not reproduce the germline sequence, and a read error may be involved. CDR3 DNA sequence: TGTTCCAGCAGCCCGGACAATGAGCAGTTCTTC. Its translation is CSSSPDNEQFF. The chain uses TRBV7-9 and TRBJ2-1; the D is unclear. Germline CDR1 is SEHNR and CDR2 is FQNEAQ (reference sequence). This CDR3 has 11 residues.

The chain joins TRBV5-5 to TRBJ2-3; possibly TRBD2 for D (7 bases). The CDR3 runs 17 residues. Germline values: CDR1 SGHKS, CDR2 YYEKEE (reference sequence). V lost 0 bases and J lost 6, with 20 bases in between. The CDR3 DNA sequence: TGTGCCAGCAGCTTGGGGTACATGGCGGGGGCTGGGGATACGCAGTATTTT. It translates to CASSLGYMAGAGDTQYF.

V is TRBV12-2 and J is TRBJ2-3; the DNA was not compared with TRBD2, the D call given in the table. TRBV12-2 is flagged as a pseudogene. The CDR3 length is 15 residues. The CDR3 DNA is TGTGCAGGGCTCCGGACTAGCGGTTCCACAGATACGCAGTATTTT. Residues: CAGLRTSGSTDTQYF.

This clone was counted a few times. This CDR3 reads CASSRTGVDTEAFF. CDR3 bases: TGTGCCAGCAGCCGGACAGGGGTCGACACTGAAGCTTTCTTT. The chain links TRBV6-5 to TRBJ1-1, with TRBD1 identical over 9 bases. Trimming took 6 bases from V and 3 from J; bases not matched to a gene: 5. There are 14 residues in the CDR3. Germline V lookup: CDR1 MNHEY, CDR2 SVGAGI.

The gene calls are TRBV18 and TRBJ1-4, with D hard to call. The CDR3 is made up of 14 amino acids. Trimming took off 6 bases at V and 0 bases at J, with 8 bases between the two ends. Germline CDR1 is KGHSH and CDR2 is LQKENI. The DNA of the CDR3 is TGTGCCAGCTCGCAATACTCAACTAATGAAAAACTGTTTTTT. Encoded protein: CASSQYSTNEKLFF.

This clone showed up just a few times. Other nucleotide sequences in the sample specify the same CDR3. The CDR3 sequence is CASRGQVNTEAFF. As DNA, the CDR3 is TGTGCCAGCAGGGGACAGGTGAACACTGAAGCTTTCTTT. The chain joins TRBV27 to TRBJ1-1, with 8 bases that match TRBD1. Germline loops: CDR1 MNHEY, CDR2 SMNVEV (reference sequence). CDR3 length: 13 amino acids. V trimming: 6 bases; J trimming: 0 bases; junction bases outside the gene matches: 0.

As to this clone: One end of the junction fails to match germline, which may point to a read error. The chain uses TRBV7-9 and TRBJ2-7; unclear D gene. Germline values: CDR1 SEHNR, CDR2 FQNEAQ (reference sequence). The CDR3 is made up of 12 amino acids. The CDR3 here is CSSSFVSYEQYF. CDR3 sequence (DNA): TGTTCCAGCAGCTTCGTCTCCTACGAGCAGTACTTC.

The rearrangement links TRBV28 to TRBJ2-3; 8 bases fit TRBD1. The V gene end was trimmed by 5 bases and the J gene end by 3 bases; junction bases not matched to a gene: 7. The germline CDR1 and CDR2 sequences are MDHEN and SYDVKM. The CDR3 has 15 amino acids. CDR3 in amino acids: CASSGQGIGTDTQYF. In nucleotides, the CDR3 is TGTGCCAGCAGTGGACAGGGTATCGGGACAGATACGCAGTATTTT.

The rearrangement uses TRBV5-1 and TRBJ1-1, with D uncertain. Germline assignment: CDR1 SGHRS and CDR2 YFSETQ. V dropped 0 bases and J dropped 5 bases, with 17 bases sitting between them. The CDR3 length is 16 residues. Here the CDR3 reads CASSLGLSGERTEAFF. CDR3 nucleotide sequence: TGCGCCAGCAGCTTGGGGTTGTCGGGTGAAAGAACTGAAGCTTTCTTT.